These T cell receptor beta chains were read from a single sample in a study of beta chain features in type 1 diabetes. The method was immunoSEQ multiplex PCR; TCRdb's version includes in-frame clones alone and lacks a portion of them. The sample has under 300,000 clones, about 14% seen once. The sample consisted of naive CD4+ T cells from blood. The receptors were gathered from a man aged 30 to 39 with type 1 diabetes. Each CDR3 is given with its conserved first and last residue. Fields, in order: clone size, D gene, V gene, CDR3 length, J gene, CDR3 protein, CDR3 DNA. A D gene is named only where the DNA matches it firmly. Size tells how often a clone was seen (once, few, many) or the class of an expanded clone, and some rows leave it out.

size: few
D: TRBD1
V: TRBV18
length: 15
J: TRBJ1-2
CDR3: CASSPGQGLNYGYTF
DNA: TGTGCCAGCTCACCAGGACAGGGCCTAAACTATGGCTACACCTTC

size: .
D: TRBD2
V: TRBV7-9
length: 18
J: TRBJ2-1
CDR3: CASSLVGLAGGLPNEQFF
DNA: TGTGCCAGCAGCTTAGTGGGACTAGCGGGAGGCCTACCCAATGAGCAGTTCTTC

size: .
D: .
V: TRBV27
length: 11
J: TRBJ2-1
CDR3: CASSAGSRQFF
DNA: TGTGCCAGCAGTGCCGGGAGCCGGCAGTTCTTC

size: .
D: .
V: TRBV11-2
length: 14
J: TRBJ1-1
CDR3: CASSIRPGNTEAFF
DNA: TGTGCCAGCAGTATCCGACCGGGGAATACTGAAGCTTTCTTT

size: few
D: TRBD1
V: TRBV19
length: 15
J: TRBJ2-2
CDR3: CASSRGQGYTGELFF
DNA: TGTGCCAGTAGCAGGGGACAGGGCTACACCGGGGAGCTGTTTTTT

size: .
D: TRBD1
V: TRBV18
length: 15
J: TRBJ1-1
CDR3: CASSFGQGRGTEAFF
DNA: TGTGCCAGCTCATTCGGACAGGGCAGGGGCACTGAAGCTTTCTTT

size: .
D: .
V: TRBV9
length: 13
J: TRBJ2-7
CDR3: CASSVGAQSEQYF
DNA: TGTGCCAGCAGCGTAGGGGCCCAGAGCGAGCAGTACTTC

size: .
D: .
V: TRBV5-6
length: 14
J: TRBJ1-1
CDR3: CASTLLRGNTEAFF
DNA: TGTGCCAGCACACTCTTGCGGGGGAACACTGAAGCTTTCTTT

size: .
D: .
V: TRBV30
length: 14
J: TRBJ2-7
CDR3: CATGDSRGSYEQYF
DNA: TGTGCCACAGGAGATTCGCGGGGCAGCTACGAGCAGTACTTC

size: few
D: TRBD1
V: TRBV6-6
length: 14
J: TRBJ2-2
CDR3: CASRTGQGAGELFF
DNA: TGTGCCAGCAGAACGGGACAGGGGGCCGGGGAGCTGTTTTTT

size: few
D: .
V: TRBV21-1
length: 12
J: TRBJ2-7
CDR3: CAPEGGRKEQYF
DNA: TGTGCCCCCGAGGGAGGGCGAAAAGAGCAGTACTTC

size: .
D: .
V: TRBV7-9
length: 13
J: TRBJ1-2
CDR3: CASSFTENYGYTF
DNA: TGTGCCAGCAGCTTTACTGAGAACTATGGCTACACCTTC

size: .
D: .
V: TRBV11-3
length: 12
J: TRBJ2-1
CDR3: CASSLKHNEQFF
DNA: TGTGCCAGCAGCTTAAAGCACAATGAGCAGTTCTTC

size: .
D: .
V: TRBV6-5
length: 12
J: TRBJ1-1
CDR3: CASIRGDTEAFF
DNA: TGTGCCAGCATTAGGGGCGACACTGAAGCTTTCTTT

size: .
D: .
V: TRBV9
length: 14
J: TRBJ2-7
CDR3: CASSVDSTSYEQYF
DNA: TGTGCCAGCAGCGTAGACAGTACCTCCTACGAGCAGTACTTC

size: few
D: .
V: TRBV20-1
length: 11
J: TRBJ2-1
CDR3: CSARAYNEQFF
DNA: TGCAGTGCCCGGGCCTACAATGAGCAGTTCTTC

size: few
D: .
V: TRBV28
length: 14
J: TRBJ1-5
CDR3: CASSRSGSNQPQHF
DNA: TGTGCCAGCAGTAGGAGTGGTAGCAATCAGCCCCAGCATTTT

size: .
D: .
V: TRBV29-1
length: 14
J: TRBJ2-3
CDR3: CSVTGEMGTDTQYF
DNA: TGCAGCGTTACCGGGGAGATGGGGACAGATACGCAGTATTTT

size: .
D: .
V: TRBV27
length: 13
J: TRBJ1-2
CDR3: CASSARDTHGYTF
DNA: TGTGCCAGCAGTGCCCGGGACACACATGGCTACACCTTC

size: few
D: TRBD2
V: TRBV7-7
length: 16
J: TRBJ2-1
CDR3: CASSDSSGGTYNEQFF
DNA: TGTGCCAGCAGCGACTCTAGCGGTGGAACTTACAATGAGCAGTTCTTC

size: .
D: TRBD1
V: TRBV11-2
length: 12
J: TRBJ1-2
CDR3: CASARTGNGYTF
DNA: TGTGCCAGCGCACGGACAGGGAATGGCTACACCTTC

size: .
D: .
V: TRBV11-2
length: 12
J: TRBJ2-3
CDR3: CASYSSTDTQYF
DNA: TGTGCCAGCTATAGTAGCACAGATACGCAGTATTTT

size: few
D: .
V: TRBV30
length: 14
J: TRBJ1-1
CDR3: CAWNPGHRNTEAFF
DNA: TGTGCCTGGAATCCGGGACATAGGAACACTGAAGCTTTCTTT

size: few
D: TRBD1
V: TRBV7-8
length: 17
J: TRBJ2-7
CDR3: CASSLATFRDRDYEQYF
DNA: TGTGCCAGCAGCTTAGCTACCTTCCGGGACAGGGACTACGAGCAGTACTTC

size: few
D: TRBD1
V: TRBV19
length: 16
J: TRBJ2-2
CDR3: CASSRLDRVNTGELFF
DNA: TGTGCCAGTAGTCGCTTAGACAGGGTGAACACCGGGGAGCTGTTTTTT

size: few
D: .
V: TRBV30
length: 14
J: TRBJ1-1
CDR3: CAWSVPGMNTEAFF
DNA: TGTGCCTGGAGTGTACCGGGTATGAACACTGAAGCTTTCTTT

size: .
D: .
V: TRBV19
length: 12
J: TRBJ2-3
CDR3: CASSIGGDTQYF
DNA: TGTGCCAGTAGTATTGGAGGAGATACGCAGTATTTT

size: .
D: TRBD2
V: TRBV12-5
length: 20
J: TRBJ2-1
CDR3: CASGSPGLAARGSPVNEQFF
DNA: TGTGCTAGTGGCTCCCCGGGACTAGCGGCCCGGGGTTCTCCTGTCAATGAGCAGTTCTTC

size: .
D: .
V: TRBV6-6
length: 11
J: TRBJ2-7
CDR3: CASTQRDEQYF
DNA: TGTGCCAGCACCCAGCGCGACGAGCAGTACTTC

size: .
D: TRBD1
V: TRBV5-1
length: 15
J: TRBJ2-7
CDR3: CASGTGTGDTYEQYF
DNA: TGCGCCAGCGGTACCGGGACAGGGGACACCTACGAGCAGTACTTC

size: few
D: TRBD1
V: TRBV6-5
length: 15
J: TRBJ1-2
CDR3: CASSYGSGGAYGYTF
DNA: TGTGCCAGCAGTTACGGCTCAGGGGGCGCCTATGGCTACACCTTC

size: .
D: TRBD2
V: TRBV5-1
length: 16
J: TRBJ2-2
CDR3: CASSLVRLAVTGELFF
DNA: TGCGCCAGCAGCTTGGTTCGACTAGCGGTTACCGGGGAGCTGTTTTTT

size: few
D: .
V: TRBV30
length: 14
J: TRBJ1-3
CDR3: CAWREAASGNTIYF
DNA: TGTGCCTGGAGAGAGGCCGCCTCTGGAAACACCATATATTTT

size: few
D: .
V: TRBV5-5
length: 15
J: TRBJ2-5
CDR3: CASTLVVGGQETQYF
DNA: TGTGCCAGCACCCTGGTCGTGGGGGGACAAGAGACCCAGTACTTC

size: few
D: TRBD2
V: TRBV11-2
length: 16
J: TRBJ2-1
CDR3: CASSGTSGGAYNEQFF
DNA: TGTGCCAGCAGCGGGACTAGCGGGGGGGCTTACAATGAGCAGTTCTTC

size: few
D: TRBD1
V: TRBV5-8
length: 13
J: TRBJ1-2
CDR3: CASSLRGLYGYTF
DNA: TGTGCCAGCAGCTTAAGGGGGCTCTATGGCTACACCTTC

size: .
D: .
V: TRBV2
length: 13
J: TRBJ2-7
CDR3: CASSEALEYEQYF
DNA: TGTGCCAGCAGTGAAGCGCTTGAGTACGAGCAGTACTTC

size: few
D: .
V: TRBV5-4
length: 15
J: TRBJ2-7
CDR3: CASSLGRQGAYEQYF
DNA: TGTGCCAGCAGCTTGGGCAGGCAGGGTGCCTACGAGCAGTACTTC